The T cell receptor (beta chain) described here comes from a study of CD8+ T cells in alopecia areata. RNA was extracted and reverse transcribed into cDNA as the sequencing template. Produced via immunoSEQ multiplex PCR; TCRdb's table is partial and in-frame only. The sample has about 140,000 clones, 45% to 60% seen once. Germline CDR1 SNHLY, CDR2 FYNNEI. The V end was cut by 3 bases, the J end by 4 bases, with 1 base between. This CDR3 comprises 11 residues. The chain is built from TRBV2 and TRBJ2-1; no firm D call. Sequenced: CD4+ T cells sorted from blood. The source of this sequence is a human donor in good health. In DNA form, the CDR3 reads TGTGCCAGCAGTGAGTACAATGAGCAGTTCTTC. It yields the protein CASSEYNEQFF.